These 23 T cell receptor beta chains came from one sample sequenced in a study of beta chain features in type 1 diabetes listed by TCRdb under 2018. The library relied on the immunoSEQ multiplex PCR assay. The entire amount of isolated RNA was reverse transcribed using the High Capacity cDNA Reverse Transcription Kit, so the sequenced TCRB transcripts were expressed ones. TCRdb limited this immuneACCESS table to in-frame rearrangements with V and J called. A share of clones is missing; checked studies link under half to unresolved V genes, and the rest is unexplained. The sample has about 360,000 clones on record, around 12% of them singletons. The ten biggest clones cover approximately 0.015% of the sample. The source material was naive CD4+ T cells from blood. The meaning of the sample's cell subset or site label: true naive CD4+ T cells. These receptors were taken from a man between 18 and 29 years old in good health.

The CDR3 nucleotides are TGCGCCAGCAGCTTGGCGGGGGGCAACATCTACGAGCAGTACTTC. Its protein product is CASSLAGGNIYEQYF. The gene calls are TRBV5-1 and TRBJ2-7; the D gene is possibly TRBD2 (7 bases). V was pared by 0 bases and J by 3 bases, with 13 bases between. Germline V CDR1 and CDR2: SGHRS, YFSETQ. The CDR3 length is 15 residues.

The J gene is TRBJ2-5, the V gene TRBV5-1; possibly TRBD1 for D (5 bases). Germline V gene data show CDR1 as SGHRS and CDR2 as YFSETQ. Trimming removed 0 bases from V and 3 bases from J, with 12 bases in between. The CDR3 contains 15 residues. CDR3 loop: CASSLGPTGEETQYF. The CDR3 DNA reads TGCGCCAGCAGCTTGGGGCCTACAGGTGAAGAGACCCAGTACTTC. Full variable domain (missing parts from reference TRBV5-1 and TRBJ2-5): KAGVTQTPRYLIKTRGQQVTLSCSPISGHRSVSWYQQTPGQGLQFLFEYFSETQRNKGNFPGRFSGRQFSNSRSEMNVSTLELGDSALYLCASSLGPTGEETQYFGPGTRLLVL.

This clone was found a few times. The chain carries TRBV28 and TRBJ2-4; 11 bases align to TRBD2. V was pared by 2 bases and J by 16 bases, with 7 bases of the junction left unmatched. This CDR3 has 13 residues. Germline V lookup: CDR1 MDHEN, CDR2 SYDVKM. CDR3 in amino acids: CASSLASGLAAYF. The DNA for the CDR3 is TGTGCCAGCAGTTTAGCTTCGGGACTAGCGGCCTACTTC.

V gene TRBV29-1 combines with J gene TRBJ1-1, with 10 nucleotides matching TRBD1. Germline trimming cut 6 bases from V and 5 bases from J; bases unmatched to any gene: 6. Germline CDR1 is SQVTM and CDR2 is ANQGSEA. The CDR3 has 13 amino acids. This chain's CDR3 is CSVDRGPGTEAFF. The CDR3 region has the DNA TGCAGCGTCGACAGGGGGCCGGGGACTGAAGCTTTCTTT.

The chain uses TRBV7-3 and TRBJ2-5; 11 bases are shared with TRBD1. The CDR3 contains 15 residues. V was pared by 5 bases and J by 1 base, with 3 bases of the junction left unmatched. Looked up from germline, CDR1 is SGHTA and CDR2 is FQGTGA. This chain's CDR3 is CASSQGTGGQETQYF. The CDR3 DNA follows: TGTGCCAGCAGCCAAGGGACAGGGGGCCAAGAGACCCAGTACTTC.

The rearrangement joins TRBV20-1 to TRBJ1-1; D unresolved. Germline assignment: CDR1 DFQATT and CDR2 SNEGSKA (reference sequence). Trimming pared 3 bases from V and 4 bases from J, leaving 6 bases between. This CDR3 has 11 amino acids. CDR3 amino acids: CSARLATEAFF. The CDR3 nucleotides read TGCAGTGCTAGGCTGGCCACTGAAGCTTTCTTT.

The chain is built from TRBV5-4 and TRBJ2-7, with 7 bases aligning to TRBD1. With 5 bases clipped from V and 2 bases from J, the junction kept 7 bases outside the gene matches. This CDR3 has 14 residues. The germline V gene has CDR1 SGHNT and CDR2 YYREEE (reference sequence). The DNA of the CDR3 is TGTGCCAGCAGACCGACAGGGACCACCTACGAGCAGTACTTC. Translation: CASRPTGTTYEQYF.

The rearrangement uses TRBV13 and TRBJ1-1; D uncertain. V was trimmed by 6 bases and J by 3 bases, leaving 14 bases between them. CDR3 length equals 14 residues. Per the germline V gene, CDR1 is PRHDT and CDR2 is FYEKMQ (reference sequence). The CDR3 protein is CASRVLGRDTEAFF. In DNA form, the CDR3 reads TGTGCCAGCAGGGTCCTCGGGCGGGACACTGAAGCTTTCTTT. The whole variable domain, filled in from reference TRBV13 and TRBJ1-1, reads AAGVIQSPRHLIKEKRETATLKCYPIPRHDTVYWYQQGPGQDPQFLISFYEKMQSDKGSIPDRFSAQQFSDYHSELNMSSLELGDSALYFCASRVLGRDTEAFFGQGTRLTVV.

The genes are TRBV9 and TRBJ2-5; 7 bases are shared with TRBD2. The CDR3 totals 15 residues. The V and J ends lost 3 bases and 1 base, in that order; junction bases with no gene match: 6. Germline lookup yields CDR1 SGDLS and CDR2 YYNGEE. The CDR3 is CASSGRGTTQETQYF. The CDR3 DNA follows: TGTGCCAGCAGCGGACGAGGGACTACCCAAGAGACCCAGTACTTC. The whole variable domain, filled in from reference TRBV9 and TRBJ2-5, reads DSGVTQTPKHLITATGQRVTLRCSPRSGDLSVYWYQQSLDQGLQFLIQYYNGEERAKGNILERFSAQQFPDLHSELNLSSLELGDSALYFCASSGRGTTQETQYFGPGTRLLVL.

The table lists this clone with a few counts. The J gene is TRBJ2-7, the V gene TRBV4-3, with 11 bases matching TRBD2. Per the germline V gene, CDR1 is LGHNA and CDR2 is YSLEER. This CDR3 region has 17 residues. V lost 1 base, J lost 4 bases, and 9 bases stayed unmatched. The CDR3 nucleotides read TGCGCCAGCAGCCAAGGATTAGCGGGAGGGACCGGGTACGAGCAGTACTTC. Amino acids: CASSQGLAGGTGYEQYF.

This clone showed up just a few times. The V gene is TRBV30, the J gene TRBJ2-3, with 10 bases that match TRBD2. The length of the CDR3 is 13 residues. CDR1 GTSNPN and CDR2 SVGIG come from the germline V gene (reference sequence). With V trimmed by 4 bases and J by 9 bases, 7 bases remained unmatched. CDR3 bases: TGTGCCTGGAACAGGCTAGCGGGGGACACGCAGTATTTT. This translates into CAWNRLAGDTQYF.

This clone was counted only a few times. The chain couples TRBV30 to TRBJ1-2; 7 bases agree with TRBD1. Germline V gives CDR1 GTSNPN, CDR2 SVGIG (reference sequence). CDR3 length: 11 residues. Trimming cost V 4 bases and J 4 bases; bases outside gene matches: 0. DNA of the CDR3: TGTGCCTGGACAGGGGGCTATGGCTACACCTTC. Translation gives CAWTGGYGYTF. Full variable domain (missing parts from reference TRBV30 and TRBJ1-2): SQTIHQWPATLVQPVGSPLSLECTVEGTSNPNLYWYRQAAGRGLQLLFYSVGIGQISSEVPQNLSASRPQDRQFILSSKKLLLSDSGFYLCAWTGGYGYTFGSGTRLTVV.

The table lists this clone with a few counts. The rearrangement links TRBV4-1 to TRBJ2-3; weak D call: TRBD2 (6 bases). The CDR3 extends over 12 amino acids. The germline V and J ends were trimmed by 4 bases and 5 bases, with 7 bases remaining between them. CDR1 is MGHRA, CDR2 YSYEKL, per germline. This CDR3 is CASSRRGDTQYF. The CDR3 DNA reads as TGCGCCAGCAGCCGGAGGGGAGATACGCAGTATTTT.

The V call is TRBV7-3, the J call TRBJ2-3; 14 nucleotides line up with TRBD2. CDR3 length: 17 amino acids. CDR1 SGHTA and CDR2 FQGTGA come from the germline V gene. V shed 5 bases and J 3 bases; nucleotides not matched to a gene: 7. CDR3 amino acids: CASSPKGLAGETDTQYF. CDR3 sequence (DNA): TGTGCCAGCAGCCCCAAGGGACTAGCGGGAGAGACAGATACGCAGTATTTT.

The rearrangement uses TRBV9 and TRBJ1-2; 7 nucleotides match TRBD1. From germline, CDR1 is SGDLS and CDR2 YYNGEE. This CDR3 is built from 14 residues. The V gene end was trimmed by 4 bases and the J gene end by 8 bases; junction bases not matched to a gene: 11. CDR3 amino acids: CASSRRTGPTGYTF. CDR3 DNA: TGTGCCAGCAGCCGTCGGACAGGCCCCACAGGCTACACCTTC.

A few counts support this clone. The chain carries TRBV6-5 and TRBJ2-7, with 9 nucleotides matching TRBD1. In germline, CDR1 is MNHEY, CDR2 SVGAGI. The V segment lost 6 bases and the J segment 0 bases; nucleotides outside the gene matches: 6. This CDR3 region has 15 residues. CDR3 nucleotide sequence: TGTGCCAGCAGCTCCGGGACAGGGCTCTCCTACGAGCAGTACTTC. It codes for CASSSGTGLSYEQYF.

This sequence joins TRBV28 and TRBJ1-2; D might be TRBD1 (5 bases). V lost 6 bases, J lost 7 bases, and 15 bases lay in between. The germline CDR1 and CDR2 sequences are MDHEN and SYDVKM. CDR3 length equals 13 residues. CDR3 region: CASSAAGGGGYTF. The CDR3 region has the DNA TGTGCCAGCAGCGCCGCGGGGGGAGGTGGCTACACCTTC.

The V and J genes are TRBV5-4 and TRBJ2-1; tentatively, D is TRBD2 (5 bases). V lost 1 base, J lost 4 bases, and 15 bases lay in between. This CDR3 contains 16 residues. Germline lookup yields CDR1 SGHNT and CDR2 YYREEE (reference sequence). Written as DNA, the CDR3 is TGTGCCAGCAGCTTGTTCTCGGGAATTACTTACAATGAGCAGTTCTTC. It translates to CASSLFSGITYNEQFF. Full variable domain (missing parts from reference TRBV5-4 and TRBJ2-1): ETGVTQSPTHLIKTRGQQVTLRCSSQSGHNTVSWYQQALGQGPQFIFQYYREEENGRGNFPPRFSGLQFPNYSSELNVNALELDDSALYLCASSLFSGITYNEQFFGPGTRLTVL.

This clone was observed a handful of times. Other nucleotide sequences in the sample specify the same CDR3. The chain uses TRBV20-1 and TRBJ1-2; D is unclear. The CDR3 is 11 amino acids. Germline CDR1 DFQATT, CDR2 SNEGSKA (reference sequence). Trimming left V 3 bases short and J 7 bases short, with 9 bases between. In DNA form, the CDR3 reads TGCAGTGCTAGGCGGGAGGGTGGCTACACCTTC. Protein product: CSARREGGYTF.

This clone was counted between two and nine times. The genes are TRBV30 and TRBJ1-1; 9 bases fit TRBD1. This CDR3 region has 16 residues. Per germline, CDR1 GTSNPN and CDR2 SVGIG (reference sequence). V gave up 7 bases and J gave up 4 bases; unmatched junction bases: 16. The CDR3 protein is CASPPGQGLVSTEAFF. The CDR3 bases are TGTGCCTCCCCACCGGGACAGGGCCTCGTGAGCACTGAAGCTTTCTTT. The full variable domain, in which reference TRBV30 and TRBJ1-1 provide the parts outside the CDR3, is SQTIHQWPATLVQPVGSPLSLECTVEGTSNPNLYWYRQAAGRGLQLLFYSVGIGQISSEVPQNLSASRPQDRQFILSSKKLLLSDSGFYLCASPPGQGLVSTEAFFGQGTRLTVV.

This clone was recorded a few times. V and J are TRBV14 and TRBJ2-2; possible D gene TRBD1, 5 bases. The CDR3 loop spans 15 amino acids. Looked up from germline, CDR1 is SGHDN and CDR2 is FVKESK. V was cut by 4 bases and J by 0 bases, with 9 bases left in between. In DNA, the CDR3 is TGTGCCAGCAGCCCACCAGGGCCGAACACCGGGGAGCTGTTTTTT. Its translation is CASSPPGPNTGELFF.

This clone was observed a handful of times. This chain links TRBV7-8 with TRBJ2-4; tentatively, D is TRBD2 (6 bases). V was trimmed by 4 bases and J by 8 bases, leaving 27 bases between them. The CDR3 runs to 18 residues. The germline V gene has CDR1 SGHVS and CDR2 FQNEAQ. The CDR3 region has the DNA TGTGCCAGCAGCTCTAGGAGATTCGGGAGCACGGGAGTCGACATTCAGTACTTC. This translates into CASSSRRFGSTGVDIQYF.

This clone has just a few counts. This chain links TRBV10-3 with TRBJ2-2; D is possibly TRBD2 (5 bases). The CDR3 is 15 amino acids. The V end lost 3 bases, the J end lost 7 bases, and 15 bases lay between the germline ends. Germline loops: CDR1 ENHRY, CDR2 SYGVKD. CDR3 coding DNA: TGTGCCATCAGTGAAATGGCAGGTGGAGGCGGGGAGCTGTTTTTT. Protein product: CAISEMAGGGGELFF.